Presented here are 9 T cell receptor beta chains from one specimen sequenced in a study of CD8 T cells in Susac syndrome. The authors reverse transcribed roughly 0.5 to 1 ug RNA with random hexamers. Via MiXCR, TCRdb re-called the immunoSEQ multiplex PCR reads, giving one row per CDR3 protein. The profile shows about 80,000 distinct CDR3 sequences, 95% to 96% of them singletons. The sequenced sample was CD8+ T cells from PBMCs. These receptor sequences come from a human donor with Susac syndrome.

V usage is TRBV24-1 and J usage is TRBJ2-5; D unclear. Trimming shortened V by 7 bases and J by 2 bases, and 10 bases separated the two germline ends. This CDR3 is built from 13 residues. Germline V gene lookup returns CDR1 KGHDR and CDR2 SFDVKD. This chain's CDR3 is CATSSWGQETQYF. CDR3 nucleotide sequence: TGTGCCACCAGCTCCTGGGGACAAGAGACCCAGTACTTC.

The gene calls are TRBV9 and TRBJ2-1; 9 bases line up with TRBD2. The CDR3 consists of 17 residues. The J segment lost 7 bases and the V segment lost 0 bases, leaving 11 bases of the junction unmatched. Germline V lookup: CDR1 SGDLS, CDR2 YYNGEE. CDR3 nucleotide sequence: TGTGCCAGCAGCGTAGCGGGCGGGGGGGCCCACAGTAATGAGCAGTTCTTC. It specifies CASSVAGGGAHSNEQFF.

This chain links TRBV15 with TRBJ2-1, with D tentatively TRBD2 (6 bases). The germline gives CDR1 LNHNV, CDR2 YYDKDF (reference sequence). The CDR3 contains 14 residues. The germline V and J ends were trimmed by 8 bases and 5 bases, with 16 bases remaining between them. In DNA form, the CDR3 reads TGTGCCACCGTAGAGACTAGTCGCGACAATGAGCAGTTCTTC. It encodes CATVETSRDNEQFF.

The V gene is TRBV4-3, the J gene TRBJ2-2; tentatively, D is TRBD1 or TRBD2 (5 bases each). Trimming cost V 0 bases and J 4 bases, with 18 bases left between them. Germline V gene data show CDR1 as LGHNA and CDR2 as YSLEER. The CDR3 is 18 residues long. The chain's CDR3 is CASSQDTLGWGITGELFF. Written as DNA, the CDR3 is TGCGCCAGCAGCCAAGATACGTTGGGCTGGGGGATCACCGGGGAGCTGTTTTTT.

The chain couples TRBV27 to TRBJ2-7; TRBD2 aligns across 11 bases. V gave up 5 bases and J gave up 3 bases; unmatched junction bases: 9. CDR1 is MNHEY, CDR2 SMNVEV, per germline (reference sequence). This CDR3 region has 16 residues. The CDR3 sequence: CASSGLTSGGLYEQYF. CDR3 DNA sequence: TGTGCCAGCAGTGGGCTCACTAGCGGGGGACTCTACGAGCAGTACTTC.

The CDR3 sequence is CASSTSGEAWEQYF. CDR3 nucleotides: TGTGCCAGCAGTACCTCAGGGGAGGCGTGGGAGCAGTACTTC. The chain uses TRBV28 and TRBJ2-7, with D perhaps assigned TRBD1 or TRBD2 (6 bases each). The V and J ends lost 5 bases and 7 bases respectively, with 18 bases between them. Germline lookup yields CDR1 MDHEN and CDR2 SYDVKM. The CDR3 is 14 amino acids.

This sequence joins TRBV14 and TRBJ2-1; D call uncertain. Germline V gene lookup returns CDR1 SGHDN and CDR2 FVKESK. The germline V and J ends were trimmed by 0 bases and 7 bases, with 16 bases remaining between them. The CDR3 has 16 amino acids. The CDR3 DNA is TGTGCCAGCAGCCAAGAAGTGAGTTCCTTGTGGAATGAGCAGTTCTTC. Amino acid sequence: CASSQEVSSLWNEQFF.

The V and J genes are TRBV13 and TRBJ2-1; D is unresolved. Germline V gene data show CDR1 as PRHDT and CDR2 as FYEKMQ (reference sequence). The ends were cut back, 0 bases at V and 8 bases at J, with 5 bases in the middle. The CDR3 sequence is 12 residues long. The chain's CDR3 is CASSLGSDEQFF. The CDR3 coding sequence is TGTGCCAGCAGCTTAGGTTCGGATGAGCAGTTCTTC.

J is TRBJ2-6 and V is TRBV13; TRBD1 might be the D (5 bases). Germline-derived CDR1 and CDR2 are PRHDT and FYEKMQ (reference sequence). The CDR3 runs to 16 residues. Trimming shortened V by 5 bases and J by 0 bases, and 11 bases separated the two germline ends. The CDR3 DNA reads as TGTGCCAGCAGCGAAACTACAGGCTCTGGGGCCAACGTCCTGACTTTC. Translated, it gives CASSETTGSGANVLTF. Supplemented by reference TRBV13 and TRBJ2-6, the full variable domain reads AAGVIQSPRHLIKEKRETATLKCYPIPRHDTVYWYQQGPGQDPQFLISFYEKMQSDKGSIPDRFSAQQFSDYHSELNMSSLELGDSALYFCASSETTGSGANVLTFGAGSRLTVL.